This T cell receptor (beta chain) was identified in a study of cytomegalovirus exposure and HLA in healthy donors. Study-wide results and caveats: Published work reported that the classifier diagnosed cytomegalovirus status with high specificity and sensitivity. A prior analysis recorded that most TCR beta V segments were productive about 87% or about 30% of the time.

Germline-derived CDR1 and CDR2 are SQVTM and ANQGSEA. V shed 6 bases, J shed 0 bases, and the junction held 5 bases outside the gene matches. This CDR3 has 16 amino acids. Comments on this clone: What it binds is not known.

Vbeta (60) and Jbeta (13) primers were used in the PCR. TCRdb's copy holds only in-frame clones and misses some; the assay was immunoSEQ multiplex PCR. The data show 90,000 to 130,000 clones, around 79% seen once. The specimen sequenced was PBMCs. This TCR was sampled from a woman between 25 and 40 years old in good health and CMV-seronegative. The chain uses TRBV29-1 and TRBJ2-7; 16 bases map to TRBD2. This CDR3 reads CSVGGTSGGGSYEQYF. DNA of the CDR3: TGCAGCGTCGGCGGGACTAGCGGGGGGGGCTCCTACGAGCAGTACTTC.